The 2 T cell receptor beta chains below all came from one sample that was sequenced in a study of T cell repertoires in cytomegalovirus infection. These receptors' targets are unknown. MiXCR was run by TCRdb on the reads, yielding one entry per CDR3 protein. The sample includes fewer than 900,000 distinct CDR3 sequences, 25% to 35% seen only once; the top ten take approximately 14%. The input for sequencing was cultured CD8+ T cells from PBMCs, taken from culture after CMV antigen stimulation. The receptor source for this set is a human donor in good health (CMV status not recorded). Some clones in this sample may be carry-over from other donors' samples.

The gene calls are TRBV6-2 or TRBV6-3 and TRBJ2-7; TRBD1 agrees at 8 bases. CDR3 length equals 14 residues. With V trimmed by 6 bases and J by 3 bases, 7 bases remained unmatched. Per germline, CDR1 MNHEY and CDR2 SVGEGT. Here the CDR3 reads CASRAFGQGYEQYV. DNA of the CDR3: TGTGCCAGCAGGGCTTTCGGACAGGGCTACGAGCAGTACGTC.

The rearrangement joins TRBV9 to TRBJ2-3, with 7 bases that match TRBD2. The V segment lost 7 bases and the J segment 2 bases; nucleotides outside the gene matches: 7. The germline CDR1 and CDR2 sequences are SGDLS and YYNGEE. The CDR3 covers 14 residues. CDR3 coding DNA: TGTGCCAGCGGGGGGGAGGGGTTCACAGATACGCAGTATTTT. It codes for CASGGEGFTDTQYF.